Listed here are 15 T cell receptor beta chains from one sample, sequenced in a study of cytomegalovirus exposure and HLA in healthy donors. Primers for the PCR totalled 60 Vbeta and 13 Jbeta. Profiling relied on immunoSEQ multiplex PCR, and the TCRdb table lists in-frame clones only, not all of them. The sample holds around 190,000 clones, roughly 10% seen once. Sequencing input: PBMCs. These receptors were obtained from a woman in her 30s in good health and CMV-seropositive.

This clone has just a few counts. The rearrangement uses TRBV2 and TRBJ2-2; D is uncertain. CDR1 SNHLY and CDR2 FYNNEI come from the germline V gene. The CDR3 sequence is 13 residues long. The V end lost 4 bases, the J end lost 7 bases, and 10 bases lay between the germline ends. Here the CDR3 reads CASSGEAGGELFF. In nucleotides, the CDR3 is TGTGCCAGCAGTGGCGAAGCCGGCGGGGAGCTGTTTTTT.

The chain is built from TRBV5-8 and TRBJ2-1; 9 bases map to TRBD1. From germline, CDR1 is SGHTS and CDR2 YDEGEE. The CDR3 extends over 13 amino acids. Unmatched junction bases numbered 3, after V lost 3 bases and J lost 8 bases. The CDR3 here is CASSWGQGDEQFF. CDR3 bases: TGTGCCAGCAGCTGGGGACAGGGCGATGAGCAGTTCTTC.

The chain employs TRBV29-1 and TRBJ2-7, with 8 positions matching TRBD2. Germline V CDR1 and CDR2: SQVTM, ANQGSEA. Losses at the gene ends were 4 bases for V and 6 bases for J; bases not matched to a gene: 17. CDR3 size: 16 residues. CDR3: CSVGRYGGAVLAEQYF. In nucleotides, the CDR3 is TGCAGCGTTGGGAGGTACGGGGGGGCAGTCCTAGCCGAGCAGTACTTC.

The J gene is TRBJ2-1, the V gene TRBV7-9; the match to TRBD2 covers 11 bases. CDR1 SEHNR and CDR2 FQNEAQ come from the germline V gene (reference sequence). There are 17 residues in the CDR3. Losses at the gene ends were 5 bases for V and 4 bases for J; bases not matched to a gene: 10. The CDR3 sequence: CASSGAVAGGKYNEQFF. The DNA of the CDR3 is TGTGCCAGCAGCGGGGCGGTAGCGGGAGGGAAATACAATGAGCAGTTCTTC.

This clone was detected a few times. The J gene is TRBJ2-1, the V gene TRBV2, with TRBD2 matching 10 bases. Trimming at V came to 6 bases and at J to 5 bases, leaving 7 bases not matched to a gene. CDR1 and CDR2 (germline): SNHLY, FYNNEI. This CDR3 spans 15 amino acids. The CDR3 region is CASREREGPHNEQFF. The CDR3 region has the DNA TGTGCCAGCAGAGAGCGGGAGGGCCCTCACAATGAGCAGTTCTTC. Looking up the rest from reference TRBV2 and TRBJ2-1 gives the full variable domain: EPEVTQTPSHQVTQMGQEVILRCVPISNHLYFYWYRQILGQKVEFLVSFYNNEISEKSEIFDDQFSVERPDGSNFTLKIRSTKLEDSAMYFCASREREGPHNEQFFGPGTRLTVL.

This clone was observed once. This sequence joins TRBV11-2 and TRBJ1-4; 12 nucleotides align to TRBD1. Losses at the gene ends were 0 bases for V and 4 bases for J; bases not matched to a gene: 3. Looked up from germline, CDR1 is SGHAT and CDR2 is FQNNGV. The length of the CDR3 is 17 residues. CDR3 residues: CASSLEGQGALNEKLFF. For the CDR3, the DNA is TGTGCCAGCAGCTTAGAGGGACAGGGGGCCCTTAATGAAAAACTGTTTTTT. Looking up the rest from reference TRBV11-2 and TRBJ1-4 gives the full variable domain: EAGVAQSPRYKIIEKRQSVAFWCNPISGHATLYWYQQILGQGPKLLIQFQNNGVVDDSQLPKDRFSAERLKGVDSTLKIQPAKLEDSAVYLCASSLEGQGALNEKLFFGSGTQLSVL.

This clone was detected a few times. This chain joins TRBV2 and TRBJ2-2, with D possibly TRBD2 on 5 matching bases. CDR1 SNHLY and CDR2 FYNNEI come from the germline V gene. V lost 11 bases to trimming and J lost 1 base, with 14 bases between them. The CDR3 extends over 14 amino acids. The CDR3 region is CAGSGNRNTGELFF. The CDR3 coding sequence is TGTGCCGGCTCGGGGAATCGGAACACCGGGGAGCTGTTTTTT.

This chain connects TRBV5-1 to TRBJ2-3; D is perhaps TRBD2 (5 bases). CDR3 length: 16 amino acids. With 1 base removed from V and 1 base from J, the gap between germline ends came to 13 bases. CDR1 is SGHRS and CDR2 is YFSETQ in the germline V gene. The CDR3 here is CASSLRAAGRTDTQYF. The CDR3 DNA reads TGCGCCAGCAGCTTGAGAGCGGCAGGTCGCACAGATACGCAGTATTTT. Based on the CDR3 plus reference TRBV5-1 and TRBJ2-3, the full variable domain is KAGVTQTPRYLIKTRGQQVTLSCSPISGHRSVSWYQQTPGQGLQFLFEYFSETQRNKGNFPGRFSGRQFSNSRSEMNVSTLELGDSALYLCASSLRAAGRTDTQYFGPGTRLTVL.

This clone has more than one count but fewer than ten. CDR3 DNA sequence: TGTGCCAGTACCCCGAGCCTCCGGGGACAGAGGGAGCAGTACTTC. Translated, it gives CASTPSLRGQREQYF. The V call is TRBV19, the J call TRBJ2-5; TRBD1 matches 7 bases. From germline, CDR1 is LNHDA and CDR2 SQIVND (reference sequence). V lost 7 bases, J lost 11 bases, and 19 bases stayed unmatched. This CDR3 is built from 15 residues.

In this sample, this clone turned up a few times. The chain has TRBV4-1 and TRBJ2-7; 9 positions match TRBD1. The germline V gene has CDR1 MGHRA and CDR2 YSYEKL. This CDR3 region has 17 residues. V was clipped by 0 bases and J by 3 bases; unmatched bases: 9. This CDR3 is CASSQDQGQGLGYEQYF. The DNA of the CDR3 is TGCGCCAGCAGCCAAGACCAGGGACAGGGTTTAGGCTACGAGCAGTACTTC.

The chain has TRBV4-1 and TRBJ2-7; a weak D match, TRBD1 (5 bases). The CDR3 is 15 amino acids. The germline CDR1 and CDR2 sequences are MGHRA and YSYEKL. Trimming took 0 bases from V and 4 from J, leaving 13 bases between them. DNA of the CDR3: TGCGCCAGCAGCCAAGACCAGGGTGGTGTGTACGAGCAGTACTTC. The encoded protein is CASSQDQGGVYEQYF.

This rearrangement joins TRBV7-2 to TRBJ1-3; D might be TRBD1 (5 bases). Germline loops: CDR1 SGHTA, CDR2 FQGNSA. The V and J ends lost 2 bases and 2 bases respectively, with 10 bases between them. The CDR3 contains 15 residues. The CDR3 region is CASSLNGRAGNTIYF. The CDR3, as DNA: TGTGCCAGCAGCTTAAATGGCAGGGCTGGAAACACCATATATTTT.

This clone has only a few counts. The V call is TRBV6-1, the J call TRBJ1-5; D is ambiguous. Trimming cost V 3 bases and J 6 bases, with 15 bases left between them. Germline values: CDR1 MNHNS, CDR2 SASEGT. CDR3 length equals 15 residues. This CDR3 is CASSEDPGIGQPQHF. The CDR3 nucleotides read TGTGCCAGCAGTGAGGACCCGGGGATAGGTCAGCCCCAGCATTTT.

The rearrangement links TRBV11-2 to TRBJ2-1, with D unclear. Trimming shortened V by 2 bases and J by 10 bases, and 6 bases separated the two germline ends. CDR1 is SGHAT and CDR2 is FQNNGV in the germline V gene. The CDR3 is 11 residues long. This CDR3 is CASSLFREQFF. The CDR3 coding sequence is TGTGCCAGCAGCTTATTCCGGGAGCAGTTCTTC.

This clone occurred a few times. This chain links TRBV9 with TRBJ1-1; weak D call: TRBD1 (5 bases). Trimming stripped 2 bases from V and 4 bases from J, with 12 bases between. CDR3 length: 14 residues. Germline V gives CDR1 SGDLS, CDR2 YYNGEE. CDR3 loop: CASSVGGDATEAFF. The DNA of the CDR3 is TGTGCCAGCAGCGTGGGGGGGGATGCCACTGAAGCTTTCTTT.